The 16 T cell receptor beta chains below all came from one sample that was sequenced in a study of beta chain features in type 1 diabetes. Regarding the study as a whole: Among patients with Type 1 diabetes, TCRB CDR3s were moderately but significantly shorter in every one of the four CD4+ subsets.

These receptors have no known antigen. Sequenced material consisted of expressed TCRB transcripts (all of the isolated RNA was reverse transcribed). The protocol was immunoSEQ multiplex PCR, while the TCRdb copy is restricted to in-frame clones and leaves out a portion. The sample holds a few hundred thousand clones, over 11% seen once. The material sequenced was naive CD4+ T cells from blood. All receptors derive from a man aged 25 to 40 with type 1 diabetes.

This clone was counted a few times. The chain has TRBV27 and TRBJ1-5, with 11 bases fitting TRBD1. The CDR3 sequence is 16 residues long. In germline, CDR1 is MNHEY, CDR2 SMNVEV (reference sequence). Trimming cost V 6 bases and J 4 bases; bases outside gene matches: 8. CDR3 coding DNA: TGTGCCAGCAGACCTTACGGGACAGGGGGTAATCAGCCCCAGCATTTT. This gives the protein CASRPYGTGGNQPQHF.

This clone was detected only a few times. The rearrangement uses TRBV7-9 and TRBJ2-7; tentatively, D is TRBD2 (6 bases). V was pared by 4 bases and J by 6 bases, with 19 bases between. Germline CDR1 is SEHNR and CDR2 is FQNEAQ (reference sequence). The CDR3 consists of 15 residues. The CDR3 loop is CASSYGSPAGTEQYF. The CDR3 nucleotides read TGTGCCAGCAGCTACGGGAGCCCGGCTGGGACCGAGCAGTACTTC.

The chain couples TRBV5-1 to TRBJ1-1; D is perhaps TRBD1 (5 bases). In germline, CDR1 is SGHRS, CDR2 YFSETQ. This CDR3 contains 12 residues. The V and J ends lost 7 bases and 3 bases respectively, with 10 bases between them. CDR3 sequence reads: CASRRVDTEAFF. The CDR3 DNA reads TGCGCCAGCCGCAGGGTTGACACTGAAGCTTTCTTT.

CDR3 protein: CAWSRTGGRNQPQHF. CDR3 bases: TGTGCCTGGAGTCGGACGGGAGGTCGGAATCAGCCCCAGCATTTT. The chain couples TRBV30 to TRBJ1-5; D gene uncertain. This CDR3 is built from 15 residues. Germline assignment: CDR1 GTSNPN and CDR2 SVGIG (reference sequence). Trimming pared 2 bases from V and 4 bases from J, leaving 15 bases between. The variable domain in full, with the rest retrieved from reference TRBV30 and TRBJ1-5, is SQTIHQWPATLVQPVGSPLSLECTVEGTSNPNLYWYRQAAGRGLQLLFYSVGIGQISSEVPQNLSASRPQDRQFILSSKKLLLSDSGFYLCAWSRTGGRNQPQHFGDGTRLSIL.

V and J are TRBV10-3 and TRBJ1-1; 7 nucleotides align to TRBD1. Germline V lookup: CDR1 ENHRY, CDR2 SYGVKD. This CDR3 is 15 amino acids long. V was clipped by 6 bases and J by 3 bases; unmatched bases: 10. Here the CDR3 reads CAISKTGDGDTEAFF. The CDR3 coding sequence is TGTGCCATCAGCAAAACAGGGGATGGGGACACTGAAGCTTTCTTT.

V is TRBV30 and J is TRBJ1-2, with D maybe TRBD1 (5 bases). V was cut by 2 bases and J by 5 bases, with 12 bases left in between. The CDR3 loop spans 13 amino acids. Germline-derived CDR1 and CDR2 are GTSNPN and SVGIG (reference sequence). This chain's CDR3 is CAWSPTRGYGYTF. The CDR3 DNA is TGTGCCTGGAGTCCGACAAGGGGTTATGGCTACACCTTC. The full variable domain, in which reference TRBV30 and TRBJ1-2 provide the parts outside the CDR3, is SQTIHQWPATLVQPVGSPLSLECTVEGTSNPNLYWYRQAAGRGLQLLFYSVGIGQISSEVPQNLSASRPQDRQFILSSKKLLLSDSGFYLCAWSPTRGYGYTFGSGTRLTVV.

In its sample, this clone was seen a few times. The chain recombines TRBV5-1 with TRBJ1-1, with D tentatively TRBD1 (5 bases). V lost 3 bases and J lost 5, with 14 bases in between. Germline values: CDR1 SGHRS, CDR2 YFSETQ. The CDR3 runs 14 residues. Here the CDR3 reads CASSSSGGWTEAFF. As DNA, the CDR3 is TGCGCCAGCAGCTCCTCGGGGGGATGGACTGAAGCTTTCTTT.

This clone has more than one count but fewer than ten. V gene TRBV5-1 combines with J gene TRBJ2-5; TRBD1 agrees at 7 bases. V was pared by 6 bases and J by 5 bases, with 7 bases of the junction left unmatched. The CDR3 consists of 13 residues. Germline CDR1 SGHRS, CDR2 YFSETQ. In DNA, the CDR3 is TGCGCCAGCAACCCGGACAGGTTTGAGACCCAGTACTTC. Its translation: CASNPDRFETQYF.

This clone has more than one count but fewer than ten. DNA for the CDR3: TGTGCCAGCAGCTTACACCTACGGACAGGGATACTTGCCACCGGGGAGCTGTTTTTT. This encodes CASSLHLRTGILATGELFF. The V and J genes are TRBV11-2 and TRBJ2-2, with TRBD1 matching 8 bases. V gave up 2 bases and J gave up 4 bases; unmatched junction bases: 15. Germline lookup yields CDR1 SGHAT and CDR2 FQNNGV. The length of the CDR3 is 19 residues.

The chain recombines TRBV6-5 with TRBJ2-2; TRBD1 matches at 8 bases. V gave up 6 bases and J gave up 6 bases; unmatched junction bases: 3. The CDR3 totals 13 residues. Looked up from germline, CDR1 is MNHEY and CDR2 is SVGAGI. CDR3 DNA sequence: TGTGCCAGCAGCCGGACAGGGTCCGGGGAGCTGTTTTTT. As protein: CASSRTGSGELFF.

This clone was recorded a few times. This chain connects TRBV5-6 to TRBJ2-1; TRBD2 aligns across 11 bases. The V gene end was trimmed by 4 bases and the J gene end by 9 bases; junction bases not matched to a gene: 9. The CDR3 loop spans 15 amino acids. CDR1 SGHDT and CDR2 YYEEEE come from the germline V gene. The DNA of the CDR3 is TGTGCCAGCAGCAGTTTAGCGGGAGGGCGGCGTGAGCAGTTCTTC. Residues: CASSSLAGGRREQFF.

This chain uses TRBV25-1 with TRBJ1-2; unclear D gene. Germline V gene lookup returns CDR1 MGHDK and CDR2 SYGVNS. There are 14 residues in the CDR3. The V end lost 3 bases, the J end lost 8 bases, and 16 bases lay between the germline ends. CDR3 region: CASSEWREADGYTF. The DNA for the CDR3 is TGTGCCAGCAGTGAGTGGCGGGAGGCGGACGGCTACACCTTC.

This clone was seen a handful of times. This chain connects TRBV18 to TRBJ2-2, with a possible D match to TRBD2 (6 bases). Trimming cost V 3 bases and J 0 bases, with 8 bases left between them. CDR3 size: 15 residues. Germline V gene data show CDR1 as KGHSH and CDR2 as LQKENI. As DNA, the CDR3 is TGTGCCAGCTCACCGGGACTTCCGAACACCGGGGAGCTGTTTTTT. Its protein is CASSPGLPNTGELFF.

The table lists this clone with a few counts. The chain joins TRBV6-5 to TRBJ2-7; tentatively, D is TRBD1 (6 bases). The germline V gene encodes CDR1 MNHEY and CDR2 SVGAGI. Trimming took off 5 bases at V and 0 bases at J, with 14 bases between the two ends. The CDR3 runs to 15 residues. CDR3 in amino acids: CASSPLGGSSYEQYF. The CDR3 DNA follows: TGTGCCAGCAGTCCCCTAGGGGGAAGCTCCTACGAGCAGTACTTC.

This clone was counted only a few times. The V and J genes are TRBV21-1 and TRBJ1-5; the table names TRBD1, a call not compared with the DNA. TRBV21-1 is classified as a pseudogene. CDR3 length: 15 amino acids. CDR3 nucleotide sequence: TGTGCCAGCAGCAAAGAGAAACAGGGTGGTCAGCCCCAGCATTTT. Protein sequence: CASSKEKQGGQPQHF.

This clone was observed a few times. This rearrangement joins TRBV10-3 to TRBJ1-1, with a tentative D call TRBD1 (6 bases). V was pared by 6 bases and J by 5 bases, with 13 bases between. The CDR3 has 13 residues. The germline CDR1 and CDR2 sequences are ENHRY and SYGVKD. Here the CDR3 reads CAIRASGETEAFF. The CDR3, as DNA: TGTGCCATCAGGGCCTCAGGGGAGACTGAAGCTTTCTTT.